This TCR beta chain is from a study of control samples from healthy donors and cancer patients (dated by TCRdb to the early 2020s). The germline V gene encodes CDR1 SGDLS and CDR2 YYNGEE. Deletion took 0 bases off V and 4 bases off J, with a span of 7 bases between the germline ends. Inclusive of the bounding cysteine and phenylalanine, the CDR3 is 13 residues long. The CDR3 DNA has 39 bases and is translated from base 1. On this clone itself: Its antigen has not been determined. No base quality information exists; no much larger clone differs at one position.

The protocol used for the library was the immunoSEQ multiplex PCR assay. Here the immuneACCESS table is served through TCRdb, limited to in-frame sequences with V and J called. Missing clones are a known gap in these copies; in checked studies unresolved V genes cover under half, and the rest lacks a known reason. The sample includes about 82,000 clones, with approximately 89% observed a single time. 7.2% of the sample goes to the ten largest clones. Recombination joined TRBV9 with TRBJ1-2; no D gene can be assigned with confidence. Sequencing was carried out using blood. The sequence was obtained from a man between 50 and 59 years old in good health. The DNA sequence is given as TGTGCCAGCAGCGTAGGCGGATTCTATGGCTACACCTTC. Its protein reads: CASSVGGFYGYTF.